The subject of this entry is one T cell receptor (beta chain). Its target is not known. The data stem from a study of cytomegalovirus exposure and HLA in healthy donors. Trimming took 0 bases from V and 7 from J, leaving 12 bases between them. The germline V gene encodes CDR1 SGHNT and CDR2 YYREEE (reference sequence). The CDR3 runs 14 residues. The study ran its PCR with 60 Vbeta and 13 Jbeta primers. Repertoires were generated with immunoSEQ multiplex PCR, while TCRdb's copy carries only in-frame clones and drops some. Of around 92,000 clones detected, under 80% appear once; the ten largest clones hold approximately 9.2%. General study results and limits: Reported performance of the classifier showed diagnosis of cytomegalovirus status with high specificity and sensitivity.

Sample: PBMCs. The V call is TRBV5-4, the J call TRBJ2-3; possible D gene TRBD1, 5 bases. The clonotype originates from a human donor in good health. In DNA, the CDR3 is TGTGCCAGCAGCTTGGCCAGGGATGGAAATACGCAGTATTTT. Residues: CASSLARDGNTQYF.